Below are 12 T cell receptor beta chains sequenced from a single sample in a study of T cell responses to AZD1222 COVID-19 vaccine. Method: immunoSEQ multiplex PCR; TCRdb's copy keeps in-frame clones and lacks some. The table shows nearly 110,000 clones, with nearly 90% occurring only once. This specimen was peripheral blood, taken 28 days after the second AZD1222 dose. These receptors originate from an adult who received the AZD1222 COVID-19 vaccine.

The J gene is TRBJ1-6, the V gene TRBV6-5, with D maybe TRBD1 (5 bases). The germline gives CDR1 MNHEY, CDR2 SVGAGI. V lost 8 bases to trimming and J lost 15 bases, with 23 bases between them. The CDR3 runs to 14 residues. The DNA for the CDR3 is TGTGCCAGCGCGGGGCCCGGCACCTTCGGGGACCTCCACTTT. It is translated as CASAGPGTFGDLHF.

The chain carries TRBV6-5 and TRBJ2-3, with D possibly TRBD2 on 7 matching bases. The germline V and J ends were trimmed by 5 bases and 1 base, with 13 bases remaining between them. The CDR3 runs 15 residues. Germline-derived CDR1 and CDR2 are MNHEY and SVGAGI. In DNA, the CDR3 is TGTGCCAGCAGTAAGGGGGGGGCCGGCACAGATACGCAGTATTTT. It yields the protein CASSKGGAGTDTQYF.

With respect to this clone: Other DNA sequences in this sample translate to the same CDR3. The V and J genes are TRBV18 and TRBJ2-3; D may be TRBD2 (6 bases). The CDR3 is 15 residues long. Per germline, CDR1 KGHSH and CDR2 LQKENI. Trimming took off 0 bases at V and 0 bases at J, with 7 bases between the two ends. CDR3 DNA: TGTGCCAGCTCACCACCCGGGGGAAGCACAGATACGCAGTATTTT. Protein product: CASSPPGGSTDTQYF.

CDR3 nucleotide sequence: TGTGCCAGCAGTGAAACGGGAACAGTTTTCTCACCCCTCCACTTT. It is translated as CASSETGTVFSPLHF. The chain uses TRBV6-1 and TRBJ1-6; D unresolved. Trimming removed 2 bases at V and 10 bases at J, with 15 bases between. There are 15 residues in the CDR3. Germline values: CDR1 MNHNS, CDR2 SASEGT.

This clone was counted a single time. The rearrangement joins TRBV28 to TRBJ1-2; unclear D gene. Germline CDR1 and CDR2: MDHEN and SYDVKM. The CDR3 extends over 15 amino acids. Deletions cut 1 base from V and 7 bases from J, with 16 bases between. DNA for the CDR3: TGTGCCAGCAGTTTATCTACAGCTTTTGTGGGTGGCTACACCTTC. Residues: CASSLSTAFVGGYTF.

The J gene is TRBJ1-4, the V gene TRBV5-6; the D gene is possibly TRBD1 (5 bases). CDR3 size: 15 residues. The ends were cut back, 2 bases at V and 7 bases at J, with 15 bases in the middle. In germline, CDR1 is SGHDT, CDR2 YYEEEE. CDR3 protein: CASSFWFSGSEKLFF. For the CDR3, the DNA is TGTGCCAGCAGCTTTTGGTTTTCAGGGAGTGAAAAACTGTTTTTT.

The rearrangement joins TRBV6-5 to TRBJ1-2; D may be TRBD1 (5 bases). Trimming removed 6 bases at V and 4 bases at J, with 15 bases between. In germline, CDR1 is MNHEY, CDR2 SVGAGI. This CDR3 comprises 14 residues. The CDR3 is CASRPPGGSYGYTF. In DNA, the CDR3 is TGTGCCAGCAGGCCTCCGGGGGGGTCCTATGGCTACACCTTC.

This clone was seen more than once but under ten times. The chain joins TRBV28 to TRBJ1-5; D is undetermined. V was trimmed by 5 bases and J by 7 bases, leaving 12 bases between them. Per germline, CDR1 MDHEN and CDR2 SYDVKM. The CDR3 extends over 13 amino acids. The CDR3 nucleotides are TGTGCCAGCAGTCTGGACGGTGGCCAGCCCCAGCATTTT. This gives the protein CASSLDGGQPQHF.

CDR3 in amino acids: CASSLEPAWTDTQYF. The CDR3 coding sequence is TGTGCCAGCAGCTTAGAGCCAGCCTGGACAGATACGCAGTATTTT. The rearrangement links TRBV11-2 to TRBJ2-3; D unresolved. The CDR3 is made up of 15 amino acids. Germline CDR1 reads SGHAT; CDR2 reads FQNNGV. The ends were cut back, 0 bases at V and 3 bases at J, with 10 bases in the middle. The full variable domain, in which reference TRBV11-2 and TRBJ2-3 provide the parts outside the CDR3, is EAGVAQSPRYKIIEKRQSVAFWCNPISGHATLYWYQQILGQGPKLLIQFQNNGVVDDSQLPKDRFSAERLKGVDSTLKIQPAKLEDSAVYLCASSLEPAWTDTQYFGPGTRLTVL.

The genes are TRBV25-1 and TRBJ2-2, with D uncertain. Trimming pared 1 base from V and 2 bases from J, leaving 5 bases between. Looked up from germline, CDR1 is MGHDK and CDR2 is SYGVNS. This CDR3 is built from 14 residues. The CDR3 DNA is TGTGCCAGCAGTGAATCAAGCAACACCGGGGAGCTGTTTTTT. This translates into CASSESSNTGELFF.

This chain joins TRBV28 and TRBJ2-1; 10 bases align to TRBD1. CDR3 length equals 14 residues. The J segment lost 6 bases and the V segment lost 5 bases, leaving 4 bases of the junction unmatched. Germline V CDR1 and CDR2: MDHEN, SYDVKM. The chain's CDR3 is CASSRQGAFNEQFF. The CDR3 DNA is TGTGCCAGCAGTAGACAGGGGGCGTTCAATGAGCAGTTCTTC.

V usage is TRBV5-1 and J usage is TRBJ1-6; D is unresolved. CDR1 is SGHRS, CDR2 YFSETQ, per germline. The CDR3 consists of 14 residues. Trimming removed 0 bases at V and 5 bases at J, with 6 bases between. The CDR3 DNA sequence: TGCGCCAGCAGCTTGGGGCAGGATAATTCACCCCTCCACTTT. It encodes CASSLGQDNSPLHF.